This T cell receptor (beta chain) was obtained from a study of T cell changes during pregnancy in multiple sclerosis. Profiling relied on immunoSEQ multiplex PCR, and the TCRdb table lists in-frame clones only, not all of them. The sample contains approximately 74,000 clones, over 80% of which appear only once. Germline CDR1 reads MNHEY; CDR2 reads SVGAGI. V gave up 3 bases and J gave up 1 base; unmatched junction bases: 2. This CDR3 comprises 14 residues. The receptor was derived from a female donor with multiple sclerosis, enrolled in a pregnancy study. The sequenced sample was peripheral blood, obtained before pregnancy. This rearrangement joins TRBV6-5 to TRBJ1-1, with 7 bases that match TRBD1. The DNA for the CDR3 is TGTGCCAGCAGTTATAGGGGGCGGAACACTGAAGCTTTCTTT. Its translation: CASSYRGRNTEAFF.